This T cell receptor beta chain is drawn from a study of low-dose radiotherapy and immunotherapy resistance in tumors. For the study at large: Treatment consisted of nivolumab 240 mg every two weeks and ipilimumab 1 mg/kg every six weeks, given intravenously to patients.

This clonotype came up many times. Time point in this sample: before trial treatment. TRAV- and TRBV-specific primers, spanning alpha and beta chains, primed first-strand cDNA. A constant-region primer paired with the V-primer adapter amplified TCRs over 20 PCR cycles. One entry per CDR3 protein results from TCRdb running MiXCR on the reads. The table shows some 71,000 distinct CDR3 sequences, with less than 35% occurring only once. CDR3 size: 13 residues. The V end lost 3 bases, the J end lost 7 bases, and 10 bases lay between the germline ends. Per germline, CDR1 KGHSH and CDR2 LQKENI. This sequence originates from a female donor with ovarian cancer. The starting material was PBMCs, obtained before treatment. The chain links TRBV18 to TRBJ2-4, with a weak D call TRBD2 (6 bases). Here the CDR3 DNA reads TGTGCCAGCTCACCCGGTCGGGGGAACATTCAGTACTTC. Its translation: CASSPGRGNIQYF. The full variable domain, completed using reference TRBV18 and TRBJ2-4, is NAGVMQNPRHLVRRRGQEARLRCSPMKGHSHVYWYRQLPEEGLKFMVYLQKENIIDESGMPKERFSAEFPKEGPSILRIQQVVRGDSAAYFCASSPGRGNIQYFGAGTRLSVL.